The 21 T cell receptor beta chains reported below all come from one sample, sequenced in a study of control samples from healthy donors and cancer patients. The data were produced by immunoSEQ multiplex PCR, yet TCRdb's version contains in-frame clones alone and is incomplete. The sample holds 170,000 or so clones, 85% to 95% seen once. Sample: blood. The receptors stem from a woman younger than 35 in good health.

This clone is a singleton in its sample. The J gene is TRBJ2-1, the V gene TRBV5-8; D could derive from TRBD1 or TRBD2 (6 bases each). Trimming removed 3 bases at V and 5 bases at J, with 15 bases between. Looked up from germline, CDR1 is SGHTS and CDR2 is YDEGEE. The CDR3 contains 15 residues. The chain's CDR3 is CASSSRGTPNNEQFF. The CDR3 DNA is TGTGCCAGCAGCTCCCGGGGGACACCCAACAATGAGCAGTTCTTC.

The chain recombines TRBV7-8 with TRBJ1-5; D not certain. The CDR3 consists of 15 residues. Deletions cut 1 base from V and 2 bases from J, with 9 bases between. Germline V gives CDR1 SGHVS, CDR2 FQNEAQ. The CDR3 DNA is TGTGCCAGCAGCTTAGAAGGGTTCCGCAATCAGCCCCAGCATTTT. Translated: CASSLEGFRNQPQHF. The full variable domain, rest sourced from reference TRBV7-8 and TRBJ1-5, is GAGVSQSPRYKVAKRGQDVALRCDPISGHVSLFWYQQALGQGPEFLTYFQNEAQLDKSGLPSDRFFAERPEGSVSTLKIQRTQQEDSAVYLCASSLEGFRNQPQHFGDGTRLSIL.

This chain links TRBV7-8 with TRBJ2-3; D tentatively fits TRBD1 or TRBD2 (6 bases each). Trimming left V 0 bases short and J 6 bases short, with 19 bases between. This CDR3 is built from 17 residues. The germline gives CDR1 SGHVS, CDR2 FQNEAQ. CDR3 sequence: CASSLAEGGATGDTQYF. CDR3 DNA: TGTGCCAGCAGCTTAGCAGAGGGGGGAGCCACAGGGGATACGCAGTATTTT. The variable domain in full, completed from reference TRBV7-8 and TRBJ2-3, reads GAGVSQSPRYKVAKRGQDVALRCDPISGHVSLFWYQQALGQGPEFLTYFQNEAQLDKSGLPSDRFFAERPEGSVSTLKIQRTQQEDSAVYLCASSLAEGGATGDTQYFGPGTRLTVL.

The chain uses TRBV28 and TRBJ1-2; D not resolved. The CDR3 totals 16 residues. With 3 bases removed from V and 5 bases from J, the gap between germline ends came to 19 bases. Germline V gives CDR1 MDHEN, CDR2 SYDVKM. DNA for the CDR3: TGTGCCAGCAGTTTCCCCTCGGGAGACGGGGAATATGGCTACACCTTC. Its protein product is CASSFPSGDGEYGYTF.

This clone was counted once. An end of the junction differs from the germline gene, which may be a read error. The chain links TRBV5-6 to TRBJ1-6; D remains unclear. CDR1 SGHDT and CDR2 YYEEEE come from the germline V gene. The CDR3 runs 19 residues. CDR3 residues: CASSLRHRTASSYNSPLHF. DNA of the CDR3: TGTGCCAGCAGCTTGCGACACCGTACAGCTTCCTCCTATAACTCACCCCTCCACTTT.

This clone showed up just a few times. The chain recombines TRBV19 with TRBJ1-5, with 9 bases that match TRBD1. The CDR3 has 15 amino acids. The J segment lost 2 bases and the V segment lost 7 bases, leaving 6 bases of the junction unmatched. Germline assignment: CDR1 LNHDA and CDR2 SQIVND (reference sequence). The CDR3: CASMGQGWGNQPQHF. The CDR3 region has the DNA TGTGCCAGTATGGGACAGGGATGGGGCAATCAGCCCCAGCATTTT.

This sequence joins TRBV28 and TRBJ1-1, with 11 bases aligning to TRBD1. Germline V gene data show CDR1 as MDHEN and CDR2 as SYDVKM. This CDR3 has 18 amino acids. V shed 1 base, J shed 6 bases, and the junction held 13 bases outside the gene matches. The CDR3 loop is CASSLYLEGQGAISEAFF. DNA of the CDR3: TGTGCCAGCAGTTTATATCTTGAAGGACAGGGGGCGATCTCTGAAGCTTTCTTT. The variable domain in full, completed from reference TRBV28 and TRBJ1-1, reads DVKVTQSSRYLVKRTGEKVFLECVQDMDHENMFWYRQDPGLGLRLIYFSYDVKMKEKGDIPEGYSVSREKKERFSLILESASTNQTSMYLCASSLYLEGQGAISEAFFGQGTRLTVV.

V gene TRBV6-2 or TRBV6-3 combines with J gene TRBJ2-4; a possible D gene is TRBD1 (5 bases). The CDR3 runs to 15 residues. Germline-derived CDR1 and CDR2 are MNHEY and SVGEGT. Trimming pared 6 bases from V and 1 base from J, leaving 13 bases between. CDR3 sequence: CASSGRVVAKNIQYF. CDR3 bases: TGTGCCAGCAGCGGCAGGGTTGTGGCCAAAAACATTCAGTACTTC.

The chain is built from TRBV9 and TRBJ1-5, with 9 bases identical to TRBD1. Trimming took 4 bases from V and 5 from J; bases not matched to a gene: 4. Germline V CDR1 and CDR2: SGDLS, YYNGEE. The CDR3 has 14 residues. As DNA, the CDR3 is TGTGCCAGCAGCCGGGACAGGGAAGATCAGCCCCAGCATTTT. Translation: CASSRDREDQPQHF. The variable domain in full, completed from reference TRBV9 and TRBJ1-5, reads DSGVTQTPKHLITATGQRVTLRCSPRSGDLSVYWYQQSLDQGLQFLIQYYNGEERAKGNILERFSAQQFPDLHSELNLSSLELGDSALYFCASSRDREDQPQHFGDGTRLSIL.

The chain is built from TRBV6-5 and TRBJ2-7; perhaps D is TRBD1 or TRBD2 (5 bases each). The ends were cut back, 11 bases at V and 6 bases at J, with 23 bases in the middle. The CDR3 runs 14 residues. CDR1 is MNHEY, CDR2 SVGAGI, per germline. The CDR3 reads CAGGEGALVSEQYF. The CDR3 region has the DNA TGTGCCGGGGGAGAAGGGGCACTAGTATCCGAGCAGTACTTC.

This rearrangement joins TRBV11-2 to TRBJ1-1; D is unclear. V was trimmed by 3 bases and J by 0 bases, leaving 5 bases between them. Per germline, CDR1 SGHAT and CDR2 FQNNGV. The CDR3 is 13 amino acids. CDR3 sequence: CASSLDLNTEAFF. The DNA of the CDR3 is TGTGCCAGCAGCTTGGACCTGAACACTGAAGCTTTCTTT.

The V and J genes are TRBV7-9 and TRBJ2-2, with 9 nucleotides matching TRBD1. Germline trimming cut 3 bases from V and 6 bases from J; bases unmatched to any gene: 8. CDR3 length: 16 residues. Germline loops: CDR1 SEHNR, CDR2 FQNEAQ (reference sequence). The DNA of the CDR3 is TGTGCCAGCAGCTTTAGGACAGGGGAATTCCCCGGGGAGCTGTTTTTT. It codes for CASSFRTGEFPGELFF.

The CDR3: CASSLDRGRYNEQFF. The CDR3 region has the DNA TGTGCCAGCAGCTTAGACAGGGGAAGATACAATGAGCAGTTCTTC. The chain couples TRBV5-4 to TRBJ2-1; 8 bases map to TRBD1. V shed 2 bases and J 4 bases; nucleotides not matched to a gene: 5. The CDR3 is 15 residues long. Germline V gives CDR1 SGHNT, CDR2 YYREEE (reference sequence).

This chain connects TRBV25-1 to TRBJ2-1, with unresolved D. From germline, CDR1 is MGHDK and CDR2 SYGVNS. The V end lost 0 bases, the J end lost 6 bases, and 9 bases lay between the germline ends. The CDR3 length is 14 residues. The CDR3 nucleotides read TGTGCCAGCAGTGAATATAGCTCCCTCAATGAGCAGTTCTTC. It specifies CASSEYSSLNEQFF.

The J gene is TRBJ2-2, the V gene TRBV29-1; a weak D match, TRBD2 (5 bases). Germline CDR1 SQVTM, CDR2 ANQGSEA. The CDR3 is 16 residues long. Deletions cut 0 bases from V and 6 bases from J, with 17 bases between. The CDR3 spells CSVEDYGRGTAGELFF. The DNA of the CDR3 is TGCAGCGTTGAAGATTACGGCCGGGGAACCGCCGGGGAGCTGTTTTTT.

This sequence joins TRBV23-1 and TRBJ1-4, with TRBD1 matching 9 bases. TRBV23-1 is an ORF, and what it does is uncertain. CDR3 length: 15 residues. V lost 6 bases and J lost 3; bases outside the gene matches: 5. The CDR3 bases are TGCGCCAGCAGGGTCCGGGACAGGGCTAATGAAAAACTGTTTTTT. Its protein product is CASRVRDRANEKLFF.

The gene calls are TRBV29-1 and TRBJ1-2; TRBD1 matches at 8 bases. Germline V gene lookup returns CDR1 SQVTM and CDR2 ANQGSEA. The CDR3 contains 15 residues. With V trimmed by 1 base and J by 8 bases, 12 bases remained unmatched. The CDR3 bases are TGCAGCGTTGAAGGGATCTCGCAGGGGGCGGGAGGCTACACCTTC. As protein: CSVEGISQGAGGYTF.

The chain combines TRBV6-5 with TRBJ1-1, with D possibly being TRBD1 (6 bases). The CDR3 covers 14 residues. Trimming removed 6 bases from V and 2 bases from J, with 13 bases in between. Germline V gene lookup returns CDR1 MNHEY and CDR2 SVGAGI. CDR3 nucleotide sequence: TGTGCCAGCAGCCCGACGGGGGCTAACACTGAAGCTTTCTTT. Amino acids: CASSPTGANTEAFF.

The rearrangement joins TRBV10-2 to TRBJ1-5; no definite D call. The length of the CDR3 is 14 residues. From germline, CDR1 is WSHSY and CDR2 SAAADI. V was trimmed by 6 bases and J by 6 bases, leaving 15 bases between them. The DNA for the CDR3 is TGCGCCAGCAGAACCCCGGGCCGTGGTCAGCCCCAGCATTTT. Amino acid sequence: CASRTPGRGQPQHF.

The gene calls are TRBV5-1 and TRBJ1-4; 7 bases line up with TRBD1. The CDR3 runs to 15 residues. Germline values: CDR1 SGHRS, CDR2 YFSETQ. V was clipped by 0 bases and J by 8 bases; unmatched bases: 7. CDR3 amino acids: CASSLGPGGEEKLFF. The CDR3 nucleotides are TGCGCCAGCAGCTTGGGTCCAGGGGGAGAAGAAAAACTGTTTTTT.

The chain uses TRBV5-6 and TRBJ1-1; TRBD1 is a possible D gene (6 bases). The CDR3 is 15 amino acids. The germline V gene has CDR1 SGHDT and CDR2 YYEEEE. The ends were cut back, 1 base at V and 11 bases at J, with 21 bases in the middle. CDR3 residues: CASSLRLAGEGWAFF. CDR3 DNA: TGTGCCAGCAGCTTGCGTTTGGCAGGGGAGGGTTGGGCTTTCTTT.